This paragraph covers one T cell receptor (beta chain) sequence. Its cognate antigen is unknown. The data stem from a study of graft-versus-host responses after intestinal transplantation. Study at large: Recipients had transplants, and these were multivisceral, liver-intestinal, or isolated intestinal. Tacrolimus plus steroids were given to all recipients for two to three years, preceded by anti-thymocyte globulin induction. Broader study findings: Recipient-marrow GvH clones were detected, some having first appeared in ileum or blood. Some patients had graft-donor T cell macrochimerism, and their allografts showed high graft-versus-host to host-versus-graft clonal ratios.

V dropped 5 bases and J dropped 4 bases, with 18 bases sitting between them. The germline V gene has CDR1 SGHNT and CDR2 YYREEE (reference sequence). This CDR3 comprises 15 residues. This table comes from immunoSEQ multiplex PCR, and its TCRdb copy is limited to in-frame clones, with some not included. The table records roughly 120,000 clones, about 92% of them present only once. This TCR was sampled from a human donor who was the organ donor for an intestinal transplant. The sequencing here drew on unstimulated CD8+ T cells sorted from spleen or lymph node cells, taken before transplant. The rearrangement links TRBV5-4 to TRBJ1-2; no clear D gene. The DNA of the CDR3 is TGTGCCAGCAGGTCTTGGGGTGTCCTATCCTATGGCTACACCTTC. It codes for CASRSWGVLSYGYTF.